This T cell receptor (beta chain) was identified in a study of T cell responses to AZD1222 COVID-19 vaccine. Method: immunoSEQ multiplex PCR; TCRdb's copy keeps in-frame clones and lacks some. Here the sample spans 50,000 to 70,000 clones, 86% being singletons. As concerns this clone: Its specificity is unknown.

General observations from the study: Dominant CD4 TCR responses targeted spike regions 160-218 and 743-854. At baseline, seropositivity was found in only a handful of AZD1222 recipients.

V shed 5 bases and J shed 5 bases, with 18 bases lying between them. Germline values: CDR1 LNHNV, CDR2 YYDKDF (reference sequence). This CDR3 is built from 15 residues. The rearrangement links TRBV15 to TRBJ1-1; weak D call: TRBD1 (6 bases). This TCR came from an adult who received the AZD1222 COVID-19 vaccine. Here the sequenced sample was peripheral blood, taken 28 days after the second AZD1222 dose. In DNA, the CDR3 is TGTGCCACCAGCGACAGGCTGGGGATCGAGACTGAAGCTTTCTTT. This sequence encodes CATSDRLGIETEAFF.